Listed here is a single T cell receptor beta chain. As yet, its antigen is unknown. This sample was taken from a study of shared clonotypes between healthy human individuals. Overall study findings and caveats: Several donors shared around 5% of their naive CD4 clonotypes.

Naive CD8 cells comprised CD45RO-negative, CCR7-positively selected cells, excluding terminally differentiated effector memory CD45RA+ cells. Clones were sequenced by immunoSEQ multiplex PCR, and TCRdb holds only the in-frame ones, with some missing. The sample contains 1.5 million to 2.5 million clones, approximately 94% of which appear only once. The material sequenced was naive CD8+ T cells sorted from blood. The TCR comes from a man aged 18 to 30 in good health.

CDR3 residues: CASSLDENSYEQYF. The CDR3 DNA is TGTGCCAGCAGCTTAGATGAGAACTCCTACGAGCAGTACTTC. This chain links TRBV7-9 with TRBJ2-7; D not certain. Germline values: CDR1 SEHNR, CDR2 FQNEAQ (reference sequence). Trimming cost V 1 base and J 0 bases, with 7 bases left between them. CDR3 size: 14 residues. Looking up the rest from reference TRBV7-9 and TRBJ2-7 gives the full variable domain: DTGVSQNPRHKITKRGQNVTFRCDPISEHNRLYWYRQTLGQGPEFLTYFQNEAQLEKSRLLSDRFSAERPKGSFSTLEIQRTEQGDSAMYLCASSLDENSYEQYFGPGTRLTVT.